The 21 T cell receptor beta chains reported below all come from one sample, sequenced in a study of human T cells and chemical hapten exposure (dated by TCRdb to about 2021). The receptor library was made with RACE. Sequencing instrument: NextSeq 500. The public reads were quality trimmed at Q25 with fastp and then assembled into clones with MiXCR by TCRdb, keeping productive beta chains. CDR3 protein sequences are deduplicated, and each keeps its most common genes and DNA. For this sample there are 180,000 or so distinct CDR3 sequences; 25% to 30% appear just once. The top ten hold roughly 3% of the sample. What this sample's time point label stands for: pre-sensitization, week 0. Read against the paper, the sample's treatment or condition label means: therapeutic diphenylcyclopropenone sensitization with weekly scalp DPC. Source: whole blood, taken in connection with sensitization to the hapten diphenylcyclopropenone (DPC). These receptors came from a woman under 40 with alopecia areata. Some clones in this sample may be carry-over from other donors' samples.

The chain uses TRBV9 and TRBJ2-2, with D perhaps assigned TRBD1 or TRBD2 (5 bases each). Per germline, CDR1 SGDLS and CDR2 YYNGEE. The CDR3 consists of 17 residues. The ends were cut back, 0 bases at V and 1 base at J, with 13 bases in the middle. The CDR3 region is CASSVAPSGRNTGELFF. Written as DNA, the CDR3 is TGTGCCAGCAGCGTAGCTCCTTCGGGACGGAACACCGGGGAGCTGTTTTTT. Complete variable domain (other parts from reference TRBV9 and TRBJ2-2): DSGVTQTPKHLITATGQRVTLRCSPRSGDLSVYWYQQSLDQGLQFLIQYYNGEERAKGNILERFSAQQFPDLHSELNLSSLELGDSALYFCASSVAPSGRNTGELFFGEGSRLTVL.

In its sample, this clonotype was seen many times. The chain combines TRBV20-1 with TRBJ2-7; TRBD1 is a possible D gene (6 bases). The CDR3 covers 10 residues. Germline CDR1 reads DFQATT; CDR2 reads SNEGSKA (reference sequence). V lost 5 bases and J lost 9, with 11 bases in between. CDR3 region: CSAETGRQYF. For the CDR3, the DNA is TGCAGTGCTGAAACAGGGCGGCAGTACTTC.

In its sample, this clonotype was seen a few times. The rearrangement joins TRBV6-2 or TRBV6-3 to TRBJ2-1; D may be TRBD2 (5 bases). With 2 bases removed from V and 5 bases from J, the gap between germline ends came to 22 bases. The length of the CDR3 is 18 residues. Germline V gene lookup returns CDR1 MNHEY and CDR2 SVGEGT. The CDR3 nucleotides read TGTGCCAGCAGTTACCAAGGTCTTCTACGGGGAGCGGACAATGAGCAGTTCTTC. This codes for CASSYQGLLRGADNEQFF.

In nucleotides, the CDR3 is TGCGCCAGCAGTGAGAATCAGGGAGGAGATACGCAGTATTTT. It is translated as CASSENQGGDTQYF. This chain joins TRBV10-1 and TRBJ2-3; D perhaps matches TRBD2 (6 bases). This CDR3 comprises 14 residues. The V gene's germline CDR1 is WNHNN and CDR2 SYGVQD (reference sequence). V lost 2 bases, J lost 5 bases, and 11 bases lay in between.

This clonotype has only a few counts. The chain recombines TRBV20-1 with TRBJ2-7; 10 bases are a match to TRBD1. This CDR3 is 14 amino acids long. V lost 3 bases, J lost 3 bases, and 5 bases stayed unmatched. Per the germline V gene, CDR1 is DFQATT and CDR2 is SNEGSKA (reference sequence). Here the CDR3 reads CSASTGTGVYEQYF. The CDR3 region has the DNA TGCAGTGCTAGTACCGGGACAGGGGTCTACGAGCAGTACTTC.

V and J are TRBV29-1 and TRBJ2-1; possibly TRBD1 or TRBD2 for D (5 bases each). Germline CDR1 and CDR2: SQVTM and ANQGSEA. This CDR3 region has 12 residues. Trimming removed 5 bases at V and 8 bases at J, with 13 bases between. The CDR3 is CSVWDLNDEQFF. CDR3 bases: TGCAGCGTTTGGGACCTGAACGATGAGCAGTTCTTC.

This clonotype has only a few counts. The CDR3 DNA sequence: TGTGCCAGCAAGACTCCGACAGGGGGCGTGAAGAACACTGAAGCTTTCTTT. The encoded protein is CASKTPTGGVKNTEAFF. This chain connects TRBV2 to TRBJ1-1, with 10 bases lining up with TRBD1. CDR3 size: 17 residues. The junction had 12 bases not matched to a gene; V was cut back by 7 bases and J by 1 base. Germline CDR1 is SNHLY and CDR2 is FYNNEI.

This clonotype was counted a single time. The genes are TRBV29-1 and TRBJ2-2; TRBD1 agrees at 9 bases. The CDR3 runs 14 residues. V lost 5 bases and J lost 0; bases outside the gene matches: 1. CDR1 is SQVTM, CDR2 ANQGSEA, per germline. The CDR3 is CSVTGGPNTGELFF. The CDR3 DNA reads as TGCAGCGTTACAGGGGGCCCGAACACCGGGGAGCTGTTTTTT.

The table lists this clonotype with a few counts. The rearrangement uses TRBV5-1 and TRBJ2-3; D could derive from TRBD1 or TRBD2 (6 bases each). There are 15 residues in the CDR3. CDR1 is SGHRS and CDR2 is YFSETQ in the germline V gene. Between the trimmed V and J ends, which lost 4 bases and 1 base, there was a span of 13 bases. CDR3 amino acids: CASSPGARGTDTQYF. The DNA of the CDR3 is TGCGCCAGCAGCCCGGGGGCCCGAGGCACAGATACGCAGTATTTT. Variable domain in full (rest from reference TRBV5-1 and TRBJ2-3): KAGVTQTPRYLIKTRGQQVTLSCSPISGHRSVSWYQQTPGQGLQFLFEYFSETQRNKGNFPGRFSGRQFSNSRSEMNVSTLELGDSALYLCASSPGARGTDTQYFGPGTRLTVL.

The rearrangement links TRBV7-9 to TRBJ2-3; the match to TRBD1 covers 12 bases. CDR3 length equals 17 residues. The V gene end was trimmed by 5 bases and the J gene end by 6 bases; junction bases not matched to a gene: 12. The germline V gene has CDR1 SEHNR and CDR2 FQNEAQ (reference sequence). This chain's CDR3 is CASSQLAGQGAPDTQYF. For the CDR3, the DNA is TGTGCCAGCAGCCAACTCGCGGGACAGGGGGCGCCGGATACGCAGTATTTT.

The table lists this clonotype with a few counts. This CDR3 reads CASSSGQRSYGYTF. The CDR3 region has the DNA TGTGCCAGCAGCTCGGGTCAGCGGTCCTATGGCTACACCTTC. The chain carries TRBV7-2 and TRBJ1-2; D is undetermined. The CDR3 length is 14 residues. V was trimmed by 4 bases and J by 4 bases, leaving 13 bases between them. Germline CDR1 is SGHTA and CDR2 is FQGNSA.

This clonotype has more than one count but fewer than ten. This chain connects TRBV28 to TRBJ1-2; D not resolved. The germline V and J ends were trimmed by 2 bases and 5 bases, with 21 bases remaining between them. The germline V gene has CDR1 MDHEN and CDR2 SYDVKM. The CDR3 loop spans 17 amino acids. In DNA, the CDR3 is TGTGCCAGCAGTTTAGCCCAGGTCACCTTATTACCATATGGCTACACCTTC. Amino acids: CASSLAQVTLLPYGYTF.

This sequence joins TRBV29-1 and TRBJ2-7, with a weak D call TRBD2 (6 bases). This CDR3 is 16 amino acids long. Germline values: CDR1 SQVTM, CDR2 ANQGSEA. V was trimmed by 2 bases and J by 7 bases, leaving 24 bases between them. The CDR3, as DNA: TGCAGCGTTGAAAGCGCACGGGGGACGGGACGGGGAGAGCAGTACTTC. Protein product: CSVESARGTGRGEQYF.

This clonotype turned up a few times. Here the CDR3 reads CSAAIAGGPGELFF. DNA of the CDR3: TGCAGCGCTGCGATAGCGGGAGGCCCCGGGGAGCTGTTTTTT. The chain employs TRBV29-1 and TRBJ2-2; 10 bases match TRBD2. V lost 7 bases, J lost 6 bases, and 8 bases stayed unmatched. The CDR3 has 14 amino acids. From germline, CDR1 is SQVTM and CDR2 ANQGSEA.

This clonotype was observed a few times. The chain carries TRBV5-1 and TRBJ2-5; D is unresolved. With 1 base removed from V and 4 bases from J, the gap between germline ends came to 8 bases. Germline loops: CDR1 SGHRS, CDR2 YFSETQ. The CDR3 runs 13 residues. This CDR3 is CASSLSSGETQYF. CDR3 coding DNA: TGCGCCAGCAGCTTGAGCTCGGGAGAGACCCAGTACTTC.

This sequence joins TRBV5-1 and TRBJ2-7, with 9 bases aligning to TRBD1. With V trimmed by 0 bases and J by 0 bases, 1 base remained unmatched. CDR3 length: 15 residues. Per germline, CDR1 SGHRS and CDR2 YFSETQ. CDR3 region: CASSLVQGASYEQYF. CDR3 coding DNA: TGCGCCAGCAGCTTGGTACAGGGGGCCTCCTACGAGCAGTACTTC.

There are a few counts of this clonotype. This chain joins TRBV18 and TRBJ1-1; D uncertain. V dropped 3 bases and J dropped 1 base, with 15 bases sitting between them. Germline V lookup: CDR1 KGHSH, CDR2 LQKENI. CDR3 length: 16 amino acids. The CDR3 region is CASSPQDVSSNTEAFF. CDR3 bases: TGTGCCAGCTCACCGCAAGACGTGAGTTCGAACACTGAAGCTTTCTTT.

This clonotype was counted between two and nine times. V and J are TRBV19 and TRBJ1-2; 9 bases fit TRBD1. Losses at the gene ends were 6 bases for V and 7 bases for J; bases not matched to a gene: 6. CDR1 LNHDA and CDR2 SQIVND come from the germline V gene (reference sequence). CDR3 length: 13 amino acids. CDR3 nucleotides: TGTGCCAGTAGCGACAGGGGGAGGCGTGGCTACACCTTC. Amino acid sequence: CASSDRGRRGYTF.

This chain joins TRBV10-3 and TRBJ2-3, with 10 bases fitting TRBD2. CDR1 is ENHRY and CDR2 is SYGVKD in the germline V gene. V dropped 10 bases and J dropped 4; count of bases not matched to a gene: 14. The CDR3 contains 16 residues. CDR3 region: CATSPGLAGAADTQYF. In DNA, the CDR3 is TGTGCCACCTCCCCGGGGCTAGCGGGAGCAGCAGATACGCAGTATTTT.

There are a few counts of this clonotype. J is TRBJ2-5 and V is TRBV7-2; D not resolved. The CDR3 spans 14 residues. The germline V gene has CDR1 SGHTA and CDR2 FQGNSA. Trimming pared 5 bases from V and 1 base from J, leaving 11 bases between. The DNA for the CDR3 is TGTGCCAGCAGCCGCACTTACGGCCAAGAGACCCAGTACTTC. Translation: CASSRTYGQETQYF.

This chain joins TRBV28 and TRBJ2-7; no reliable D call. Germline assignment: CDR1 MDHEN and CDR2 SYDVKM. Trimming pared 2 bases from V and 6 bases from J, leaving 14 bases between. The CDR3 length is 14 residues. The CDR3 DNA is TGTGCCAGCAGTTTAGGTCAGGCCCTCGGCGAGCAGTACTTC. Protein product: CASSLGQALGEQYF.